A single sample gave rise to the 25 T cell receptor beta chains below, sequenced in a study of cytomegalovirus exposure and HLA in healthy donors. This PCR relied on a set of 60 Vbeta primers and 13 Jbeta primers. Profiled with immunoSEQ multiplex PCR; TCRdb holds only in-frame clones, not every one. Found here are more than 150,000 clones, more than 75% of them singletons; the top ten hold 0.8%. The sample taken for sequencing was PBMCs. The receptor source for this set is a woman between 18 and 30 years old in good health and CMV-seronegative.

This clone was seen a single time. CDR3 protein: CASSQQGIRGSYTF. CDR3 nucleotide sequence: TGTGCCAGCAGCCAGCAAGGAATCAGGGGGAGCTACACCTTC. The chain is built from TRBV7-9 and TRBJ1-2, with 7 bases fitting TRBD1. Germline CDR1 reads SEHNR; CDR2 reads FQNEAQ (reference sequence). The CDR3 spans 14 residues. V shed 5 bases and J 9 bases; nucleotides not matched to a gene: 12.

This rearrangement joins TRBV27 to TRBJ2-7, with 10 bases identical to TRBD2. The length of the CDR3 is 14 residues. V was clipped by 8 bases and J by 5 bases; unmatched bases: 9. The germline gives CDR1 MNHEY, CDR2 SMNVEV (reference sequence). CDR3 in DNA: TGTGCCAGCGCCGATGGGCTAGCGGGAGACGAGCAGTACTTC. Amino acid sequence: CASADGLAGDEQYF.

The chain has TRBV7-2 and TRBJ2-1; D perhaps matches TRBD2 (5 bases). V lost 5 bases and J 7 bases, leaving 18 bases between the germline ends. This CDR3 has 15 amino acids. The germline V gene has CDR1 SGHTA and CDR2 FQGNSA. CDR3 nucleotides: TGTGCCAGCAGCACTACTACCACTAGGATGAATGAGCAGTTCTTC. Protein: CASSTTTTRMNEQFF.

The chain uses TRBV6-6 and TRBJ1-5, with 10 bases matching TRBD1. V was pared by 5 bases and J by 6 bases, with 1 base of the junction left unmatched. Germline V gene data show CDR1 as MNHNY and CDR2 as SVGAGI (reference sequence). This CDR3 has 13 amino acids. In DNA, the CDR3 is TGTGCCAGCAGTGGACAGGGGGGTCAGCCCCAGCATTTT. Translating gives CASSGQGGQPQHF.

The J gene is TRBJ2-7, the V gene TRBV2; D perhaps matches TRBD2 (5 bases). This CDR3 has 14 amino acids. Germline CDR1 is SNHLY and CDR2 is FYNNEI. The ends were cut back, 4 bases at V and 3 bases at J, with 13 bases in the middle. CDR3 nucleotides: TGTGCCAGCAGTGTCGCGGGTATGGGCTACGAGCAGTACTTC. This sequence encodes CASSVAGMGYEQYF.

J is TRBJ2-3 and V is TRBV7-9; 11 bases map to TRBD1. Trimming took 5 bases from V and 10 from J; bases not matched to a gene: 11. Per germline, CDR1 SEHNR and CDR2 FQNEAQ (reference sequence). This CDR3 has 15 residues. Written as DNA, the CDR3 is TGTGCCAGCAGCCTCGGGACAGGGGGTCCCCGCGCGCAGTATTTT. It is translated as CASSLGTGGPRAQYF.

The V call is TRBV19, the J call TRBJ2-1, with 8 nucleotides matching TRBD2. Trimming at V came to 1 base and at J to 5 bases, leaving 10 bases not matched to a gene. The V gene's germline CDR1 is LNHDA and CDR2 SQIVND (reference sequence). The length of the CDR3 is 17 residues. CDR3 region: CASSIVASGLANNEQFF. CDR3 nucleotide sequence: TGTGCCAGTAGTATAGTGGCTAGCGGGCTGGCGAACAATGAGCAGTTCTTC.

The V call is TRBV7-6, the J call TRBJ2-2; D might be TRBD1 (5 bases). Per germline, CDR1 SGHVS and CDR2 FNYEAQ. The CDR3 totals 15 residues. With 3 bases removed from V and 6 bases from J, the gap between germline ends came to 14 bases. CDR3 sequence (DNA): TGTGCCAGCAGCTTTCCCACTCAGGGCGCCGGGGAGCTGTTTTTT. This translates into CASSFPTQGAGELFF.

The chain joins TRBV7-9 to TRBJ2-5; 14 bases agree with TRBD2. The CDR3 covers 17 residues. The V and J ends lost 6 bases and 4 bases, in that order; junction bases with no gene match: 10. CDR1 is SEHNR, CDR2 FQNEAQ, per germline (reference sequence). CDR3 DNA: TGTGCCAGCAGTTTAAGACTAGCGGGGGGGCCGGGAGAGACCCAGTACTTC. This encodes CASSLRLAGGPGETQYF.

The genes are TRBV27 and TRBJ1-6; D ambiguous. V gave up 1 base and J gave up 11 bases, with 6 bases separating them. There are 12 residues in the CDR3. Germline CDR1 and CDR2: MNHEY and SMNVEV (reference sequence). CDR3 in DNA: TGTGCCAGCAGTTTATACGGGACACCCCTCCACTTT. Its protein product is CASSLYGTPLHF.

V is TRBV15 and J is TRBJ2-7, with D tentatively TRBD2 (6 bases). V dropped 3 bases and J dropped 2 bases, with 17 bases sitting between them. This CDR3 comprises 16 residues. Germline CDR1 LNHNV, CDR2 YYDKDF (reference sequence). CDR3 nucleotides: TGTGCCACCAGCAGTGACGCCCGGGAGATTACCTACGAGCAGTACTTC. It translates to CATSSDAREITYEQYF.

The chain employs TRBV5-1 and TRBJ2-5; D is perhaps TRBD2 (5 bases). The CDR3 spans 14 residues. Trimming shortened V by 2 bases and J by 5 bases, and 13 bases separated the two germline ends. From germline, CDR1 is SGHRS and CDR2 YFSETQ. The CDR3 sequence: CASSFRGPEETQYF. In nucleotides, the CDR3 is TGCGCCAGCAGCTTCAGAGGGCCCGAGGAGACCCAGTACTTC.

The V gene is TRBV6-6, the J gene TRBJ2-7, with a tentative D call TRBD1 (6 bases). Per the germline V gene, CDR1 is MNHNY and CDR2 is SVGAGI (reference sequence). V was pared by 0 bases and J by 2 bases, with 11 bases between. This CDR3 spans 15 amino acids. The CDR3 DNA reads as TGTGCCAGCAGTTACTCGACAGGCGTCCCCTACGAGCAGTACTTC. Amino acid sequence: CASSYSTGVPYEQYF.

J is TRBJ2-3 and V is TRBV9, with 13 bases lining up with TRBD2. Germline V lookup: CDR1 SGDLS, CDR2 YYNGEE. This CDR3 has 16 amino acids. The trim removed 4 bases at V and 5 bases at J, leaving 7 bases unmatched. The CDR3 loop reads CASSLSGTSGIDTQYF. The CDR3 DNA reads as TGTGCCAGCAGCCTCAGCGGGACTAGCGGGATAGATACGCAGTATTTT.

This chain uses TRBV2 with TRBJ2-7; tentatively, D is TRBD2 (7 bases). This CDR3 comprises 17 residues. Germline V gives CDR1 SNHLY, CDR2 FYNNEI. Trimming took 6 bases from V and 6 from J, leaving 27 bases between them. The chain's CDR3 is CASRLILQGLSPSEQYF. The CDR3 DNA reads as TGTGCCAGCAGATTAATACTACAGGGACTATCGCCTAGCGAGCAGTACTTC.

The chain couples TRBV6-1 to TRBJ1-3; D call uncertain. Per the germline V gene, CDR1 is MNHNS and CDR2 is SASEGT. V was trimmed by 6 bases and J by 0 bases, leaving 9 bases between them. The CDR3 sequence is 14 residues long. In nucleotides, the CDR3 is TGTGCCAGCAGGGTACAGTTCTCTGGAAACACCATATATTTT. It codes for CASRVQFSGNTIYF.

V is TRBV28 and J is TRBJ2-7; 12 nucleotides match TRBD1. The germline CDR1 and CDR2 sequences are MDHEN and SYDVKM. The length of the CDR3 is 17 residues. With V trimmed by 6 bases and J by 4 bases, 13 bases remained unmatched. The CDR3 reads CASSRPGTGGIRYEQYF. The CDR3 DNA reads as TGTGCCAGCAGCCGTCCCGGGACAGGGGGCATTCGGTACGAGCAGTACTTC.

This clone was recorded a few times. The rearrangement joins TRBV5-1 to TRBJ2-1; D possibly corresponds to TRBD1 (7 bases). Germline V gives CDR1 SGHRS, CDR2 YFSETQ. This CDR3 spans 14 amino acids. Trimming shortened V by 4 bases and J by 4 bases, and 12 bases separated the two germline ends. The CDR3 DNA is TGCGCCAGCAGCGGAGGGGACAGTTACAATGAGCAGTTCTTC. It yields the protein CASSGGDSYNEQFF. Using reference TRBV5-1 and TRBJ2-1 for the parts outside the CDR3, the full variable domain is KAGVTQTPRYLIKTRGQQVTLSCSPISGHRSVSWYQQTPGQGLQFLFEYFSETQRNKGNFPGRFSGRQFSNSRSEMNVSTLELGDSALYLCASSGGDSYNEQFFGPGTRLTVL.

This chain connects TRBV7-6 to TRBJ1-3, with 7 bases matching TRBD1. There are 16 residues in the CDR3. The J segment lost 0 bases and the V segment lost 5 bases, leaving 7 bases of the junction unmatched. Germline loops: CDR1 SGHVS, CDR2 FNYEAQ. CDR3 in DNA: TGTGCCAGCAGCCACGGAGGGGGCTTCTCTGGAAACACCATATATTTT. Residues: CASSHGGGFSGNTIYF. The entire variable domain, with the rest obtained from reference TRBV7-6 and TRBJ1-3, is as follows: GAGVSQSPRYKVTKRGQDVALRCDPISGHVSLYWYRQALGQGPEFLTYFNYEAQQDKSGLPNDRFSAERPEGSISTLTIQRTEQRDSAMYRCASSHGGGFSGNTIYFGEGSWLTVV.

The chain joins TRBV7-6 to TRBJ2-2; 7 bases line up with TRBD1. Germline trimming cut 3 bases from V and 3 bases from J; bases unmatched to any gene: 4. This CDR3 has 15 residues. CDR1 and CDR2 from the germline V gene are SGHVS and FNYEAQ. The CDR3 nucleotides are TGTGCCAGCAGCTTCGACAGGGCCGACACCGGGGAGCTGTTTTTT. Encoded protein: CASSFDRADTGELFF.

The chain joins TRBV6-1 to TRBJ2-3, with D tentatively TRBD1 (6 bases). Germline V gene data show CDR1 as MNHNS and CDR2 as SASEGT. V was cut by 8 bases and J by 6 bases, with 15 bases left in between. The CDR3 consists of 13 residues. CDR3 amino acids: CASGGPYTDTQYF. CDR3 in DNA: TGTGCCAGCGGGGGCCCTTACACGGATACGCAGTATTTT.

V usage is TRBV18 and J usage is TRBJ2-3; 8 bases align to TRBD2. CDR3 length: 16 residues. V lost 1 base and J lost 3; bases outside the gene matches: 6. Germline values: CDR1 KGHSH, CDR2 LQKENI. CDR3 in amino acids: CASSPLSSGRTDTQYF. DNA of the CDR3: TGTGCCAGCTCACCACTGTCCAGCGGGAGAACAGATACGCAGTATTTT.

V usage is TRBV6-5 and J usage is TRBJ1-2; 9 bases are shared with TRBD1. The CDR3 is made up of 14 amino acids. The trim removed 4 bases at V and 4 bases at J, leaving 4 bases unmatched. Per the germline V gene, CDR1 is MNHEY and CDR2 is SVGAGI. In nucleotides, the CDR3 is TGTGCCAGCAGTTCGGGACAGGGTGGCTATGGCTACACCTTC. It specifies CASSSGQGGYGYTF.

CDR3 in DNA: TGTGCCAGCAGTTACTGGCTAGGTTCCCACGAGCAGTACTTC. This encodes CASSYWLGSHEQYF. The chain is built from TRBV6-6 and TRBJ2-7; D is ambiguous. Germline CDR1 reads MNHNY; CDR2 reads SVGAGI (reference sequence). Trimming removed 1 base from V and 5 bases from J, with 12 bases in between. The CDR3 consists of 14 residues.

Of note for this clone: One end of the junction does not line up with germline, which may come from a read error. The rearrangement links TRBV5-5 to TRBJ1-1; perhaps TRBD1 as D (6 bases). Looked up from germline, CDR1 is SGHKS and CDR2 is YYEKEE (reference sequence). The CDR3 length is 13 residues. The CDR3 DNA sequence: TGTGCCAGCAGCTTACAGGGAAACATTGAAGCTTTCTTT. Its translation is CASSLQGNIEAFF. The full variable domain, with the rest looked up from reference TRBV5-5 and TRBJ1-1, is DAGVTQSPTHLIKTRGQQVTLRCSPISGHKSVSWYQQVLGQGPQFIFQYYEKEERGRGNFPDRFSARQFPNYSSELNVNALLLGDSALYLCASSLQGNIEAFFGQGTRLTVV.